These T cell receptor beta chains were read from a single sample in a study of T cell responses to AZD1222 COVID-19 vaccine. The repertoire was sequenced with immunoSEQ multiplex PCR; TCRdb's copy has only in-frame clones and lacks some. The sample shows 80,000 to 100,000 clones, 80% to 90% of them seen only once. The sequenced sample was peripheral blood, obtained 28 days after the second AZD1222 dose. The receptors were gathered from an adult who received the AZD1222 COVID-19 vaccine. Both conserved end residues are part of each CDR3. Part of the rows lack a size; the others show once, few, many or a class for expanded clones.

CDR3aa: CASGLVRKFGGYTF
abundance: once
v_gene: TRBV12-5

CDR3aa: CATSRGGNEKLFF
abundance: .
v_gene: TRBV15

CDR3aa: CASSPNIRDPNYGYTF
abundance: .
v_gene: TRBV18

CDR3aa: CASSPTGTSSDTQYF
abundance: .
v_gene: TRBV11-2

CDR3aa: CASSYSGTGYNEQFF
abundance: once
v_gene: TRBV6-5

CDR3aa: CASSFGVLLAEGNTDTQYF
abundance: .
v_gene: TRBV7-8

CDR3aa: CASSEQGVEAFF
abundance: .
v_gene: TRBV12-3/TRBV12-4

CDR3aa: CASSSISTDTQYF
abundance: .
v_gene: TRBV7-3

CDR3aa: CASSLVPGYGQPQHF
abundance: .
v_gene: TRBV5-1

CDR3aa: CASSNLTSSPVF
abundance: .
v_gene: TRBV7-3

CDR3aa: CASSSLPGLAVQETQYF
abundance: once
v_gene: TRBV7-2

CDR3aa: CASSITVSQTGQETQYF
abundance: .
v_gene: TRBV19

CDR3aa: CASSVLSGANVLTF
abundance: once
v_gene: TRBV10-2

CDR3aa: CASSILAPTLNTEAFF
abundance: .
v_gene: TRBV19